The clone carrying this T cell receptor (beta chain) was seen a handful of times. What it recognizes is unknown. This sample was included in a study of response to subunit inactivated influenza vaccine. The CDR3 is 14 amino acids. Germline V CDR1 and CDR2: MNHEY, SMNVEV (reference sequence). The trim removed 5 bases at V and 3 bases at J, leaving 4 bases unmatched. TCRdb reprocessed the RT-PCR reads via MiXCR and lists one record per CDR3 protein. Of around 470,000 distinct CDR3 sequences in the sample, approximately 6.9% were seen once. Study findings and constraints: A suggestion made by the authors is that each seasonal influenza vaccination recruits few new T cells.

This sequence joins TRBV27 and TRBJ2-1; 7 nucleotides agree with TRBD2. The source is a man between 50 and 69 years old who received an inactivated influenza vaccine. This material consisted of PBMCs from blood, taken around 25 months after vaccination. The DNA of the CDR3 is TGTGCCAGCAGTGCCCGGACTAGCTACAATGAGCAGTTCTTC. Residues: CASSARTSYNEQFF.